The 24 T cell receptor beta chains below were found in one sample sequenced in a study of blood T cell repertoires in COVID-19. TCRdb's copy holds only in-frame clones and misses some; the assay was immunoSEQ multiplex PCR. Of some 150,000 clones listed, roughly 90% are singletons. Sequenced: peripheral blood. The receptors were gathered from a human donor in a cohort sampled during active COVID-19.

V and J are TRBV3-1 (or the pseudogene TRBV3-2) and TRBJ1-2, with 11 positions matching TRBD1. Germline lookup yields CDR1 LGHDT and CDR2 YNNKEL (reference sequence). This CDR3 region has 15 residues. After removal of 0 bases from V and 8 bases from J, the junction contained 5 bases not matched to a gene. This chain's CDR3 is CASSQDGTGGRGYTF. The CDR3 nucleotides read TGTGCCAGCAGCCAAGACGGGACAGGGGGGCGGGGCTACACCTTC.

The chain couples TRBV5-1 to TRBJ2-7; D uncertain. CDR3 size: 12 residues. V was cut by 4 bases and J by 12 bases, with 17 bases left in between. Germline V gene lookup returns CDR1 SGHRS and CDR2 YFSETQ. The CDR3 sequence is CASSLSAAPRYF. The DNA of the CDR3 is TGCGCCAGCAGCCTTTCGGCGGCCCCACGGTACTTC.

The chain has TRBV3-1 (or the pseudogene TRBV3-2) and TRBJ1-2; D unclear. Per the germline V gene, CDR1 is LGHDT and CDR2 is YNNKEL (reference sequence). The CDR3 spans 17 residues. Between the trimmed V and J ends, which lost 0 bases and 2 bases, there was a span of 16 bases. CDR3 residues: CASSQEWGERENYGYTF. The CDR3 DNA is TGTGCCAGCAGCCAAGAATGGGGAGAGAGGGAGAACTATGGCTACACCTTC.

The J gene is TRBJ2-5, the V gene TRBV6-5; 7 positions agree with TRBD1. This CDR3 region has 15 residues. Germline assignment: CDR1 MNHEY and CDR2 SVGAGI. J was trimmed by 4 bases and V by 6 bases; bases with no gene match: 11. CDR3 residues: CASRLVTGERETQYF. The DNA of the CDR3 is TGTGCCAGCAGGCTAGTTACAGGGGAGAGAGAGACCCAGTACTTC.

This rearrangement joins TRBV3-1 (or the pseudogene TRBV3-2) to TRBJ1-3, with 10 bases matching TRBD1. Per the germline V gene, CDR1 is LGHDT and CDR2 is YNNKEL (reference sequence). The junction had 6 bases not matched to a gene; V was cut back by 1 base and J by 6 bases. The CDR3 has 16 amino acids. CDR3 residues: CASSQALGTGANTIYF. Here the CDR3 DNA reads TGTGCCAGCAGCCAAGCACTCGGGACAGGGGCAAACACCATATATTTT.

The rearrangement joins TRBV13 to TRBJ2-3; 9 bases are a match to TRBD2. This CDR3 has 16 amino acids. The J segment lost 1 base and the V segment lost 3 bases, leaving 5 bases of the junction unmatched. Germline CDR1 reads PRHDT; CDR2 reads FYEKMQ (reference sequence). DNA of the CDR3: TGTGCCAGCAGCTTGAGAGCGGGGGGCCGCACAGATACGCAGTATTTT. As protein: CASSLRAGGRTDTQYF.

V gene TRBV4-1 combines with J gene TRBJ1-5; 7 bases line up with TRBD1. J was trimmed by 3 bases and V by 1 base; bases with no gene match: 3. This CDR3 spans 15 amino acids. The V gene's germline CDR1 is MGHRA and CDR2 YSYEKL. The CDR3 sequence is CASSQVDRVNQPQHF. The CDR3 region has the DNA TGCGCCAGCAGCCAAGTAGACAGGGTCAATCAGCCCCAGCATTTT.

V is TRBV11-3 and J is TRBJ2-3, with 13 bases identical to TRBD2. Germline CDR1 is SGHNT and CDR2 is YENEEA. The CDR3 covers 18 residues. V shed 5 bases, J shed 1 base, and the junction held 9 bases outside the gene matches. The CDR3 reads CASSTGLAGVPGTDTQYF. CDR3 nucleotide sequence: TGTGCCAGCAGCACCGGACTAGCGGGGGTCCCAGGCACAGATACGCAGTATTTT.

This rearrangement joins TRBV5-4 to TRBJ2-1, with D possibly matching TRBD1 (5 bases). The CDR3 loop spans 13 amino acids. V was shortened by 3 bases and J by 3 bases, with 7 bases between the two germline ends. Per the germline V gene, CDR1 is SGHNT and CDR2 is YYREEE (reference sequence). Here the CDR3 reads CASSSTGYNEQFF. In nucleotides, the CDR3 is TGTGCCAGCAGCTCCACAGGCTACAATGAGCAGTTCTTC.

The chain employs TRBV11-3 and TRBJ2-1, with TRBD1 matching 7 bases. The CDR3 consists of 12 residues. Trimming cost V 4 bases and J 8 bases; bases outside gene matches: 2. Germline V gene lookup returns CDR1 SGHNT and CDR2 YENEEA. The CDR3 here is CASSSTGHEQFF. The CDR3, as DNA: TGTGCCAGCAGCTCGACAGGGCATGAGCAGTTCTTC.

J is TRBJ2-3 and V is TRBV7-6; 12 bases match TRBD2. Germline V CDR1 and CDR2: SGHVS, FNYEAQ. V shed 6 bases, J shed 3 bases, and the junction held 4 bases outside the gene matches. The CDR3 totals 15 residues. CDR3 loop: CASSLLAGGTDTQYF. The CDR3 nucleotides are TGTGCCAGCAGTTTACTAGCGGGGGGTACAGATACGCAGTATTTT.

This clone was detected only once. The chain recombines TRBV14 with TRBJ1-6; D unresolved. CDR3 length equals 16 residues. Deletions cut 4 bases from V and 2 bases from J, with 12 bases between. Germline CDR1 and CDR2: SGHDN and FVKESK. CDR3 bases: TGTGCCAGCAGCCTTCTTCGAGGGACCTATAATTCACCCCTCCACTTT. This translates into CASSLLRGTYNSPLHF.

CDR3 loop: CASSNRGVWTEAFF. The CDR3 DNA is TGTGCCAGCAGCAACAGGGGAGTTTGGACTGAAGCTTTCTTT. The chain has TRBV5-8 and TRBJ1-1; 7 nucleotides align to TRBD1. Germline trimming cut 4 bases from V and 5 bases from J; bases unmatched to any gene: 8. Germline V lookup: CDR1 SGHTS, CDR2 YDEGEE. This CDR3 contains 14 residues.

This clone turned up a few times. The V call is TRBV3-1 (or the pseudogene TRBV3-2), the J call TRBJ2-7; 9 bases are shared with TRBD1. Germline lookup yields CDR1 LGHDT and CDR2 YNNKEL (reference sequence). This CDR3 region has 15 residues. The V gene end was trimmed by 0 bases and the J gene end by 6 bases; junction bases not matched to a gene: 6. In DNA, the CDR3 is TGTGCCAGCAGCCAAGATGCGGGACAGGGAGCCGAGCAGTACTTC. Translated: CASSQDAGQGAEQYF.

This clone appeared a single time. This chain uses TRBV9 with TRBJ2-7; TRBD1 aligns across 8 bases. CDR3 length: 14 residues. The ends lost 3 bases at V and 5 bases at J; junction bases unmatched: 7. Germline CDR1 is SGDLS and CDR2 is YYNGEE. DNA for the CDR3: TGTGCCAGCAGCGCTGGACAGGGAGCCCACGAGCAGTACTTC. As protein: CASSAGQGAHEQYF.

The chain links TRBV7-9 to TRBJ2-7, with 7 nucleotides matching TRBD1. The CDR3 totals 14 residues. CDR1 is SEHNR and CDR2 is FQNEAQ in the germline V gene (reference sequence). The J segment lost 3 bases and the V segment lost 0 bases, leaving 2 bases of the junction unmatched. DNA of the CDR3: TGTGCCAGCAGCTTAGCGACAGGGAACTACGAGCAGTACTTC. It codes for CASSLATGNYEQYF.

The chain uses TRBV5-1 and TRBJ1-1, with D perhaps matching TRBD1 (5 bases). Trimming left V 0 bases short and J 5 bases short, with 14 bases between. The CDR3 covers 15 residues. CDR1 is SGHRS, CDR2 YFSETQ, per germline. The CDR3 loop is CASSLEAGVRTEAFF. In nucleotides, the CDR3 is TGCGCCAGCAGCTTGGAGGCGGGGGTTCGGACTGAAGCTTTCTTT.

The rearrangement joins TRBV5-8 to TRBJ2-7; D is unresolved. This CDR3 region has 14 residues. Germline V lookup: CDR1 SGHTS, CDR2 YDEGEE. V gave up 2 bases and J gave up 5 bases, with 14 bases separating them. The CDR3 region is CASSFPGLIHEQYF. The DNA of the CDR3 is TGTGCCAGCAGCTTTCCCGGGTTGATACACGAGCAGTACTTC.

For the CDR3, the DNA is TGTGCCAGCAGCCTCGAGGACAGGGGCTCCTACGAGCAGTACTTC. Its protein product is CASSLEDRGSYEQYF. This chain uses TRBV9 with TRBJ2-7, with TRBD1 matching 9 bases. The CDR3 runs to 15 residues. The germline gives CDR1 SGDLS, CDR2 YYNGEE. V was pared by 4 bases and J by 0 bases, with 5 bases of the junction left unmatched.

This clone has just a few counts. V and J are TRBV3-1 (or the pseudogene TRBV3-2) and TRBJ2-3, with D perhaps TRBD2 (5 bases). This CDR3 has 16 residues. V was pared by 1 base and J by 4 bases, with 15 bases between. Germline CDR1 LGHDT, CDR2 YNNKEL (reference sequence). CDR3 amino acids: CASSQVGRGTPDTQYF. The CDR3 DNA follows: TGTGCCAGCAGCCAAGTAGGACGGGGTACCCCAGATACGCAGTATTTT.

Points on this clone: A junction boundary mismatches the germline segment, possibly from a read error. The gene calls are TRBV3-1 (or the pseudogene TRBV3-2) and TRBJ1-4; D is perhaps TRBD1 (5 bases). The CDR3 is made up of 16 amino acids. The germline CDR1 and CDR2 sequences are LGHDT and YNNKEL (reference sequence). CDR3: CASRQGSGSTNEKLFF. The CDR3 nucleotides read TGTGCCAGCAGGCAAGGGTCAGGGTCAACTAATGAAAAACTGTTTTTT.

V gene TRBV4-1 combines with J gene TRBJ1-5; 9 positions match TRBD1. After removal of 4 bases from V and 5 bases from J, the junction contained 9 bases not matched to a gene. From germline, CDR1 is MGHRA and CDR2 YSYEKL. CDR3 length: 16 residues. CDR3 protein: CASSRGTGGGYQPQHF. For the CDR3, the DNA is TGCGCCAGCAGCCGAGGAACAGGGGGCGGATATCAGCCCCAGCATTTT.

The V and J genes are TRBV7-6 and TRBJ2-2; tentatively, D is TRBD1 (6 bases). Germline V gene data show CDR1 as SGHVS and CDR2 as FNYEAQ. The CDR3 covers 19 residues. Trimming pared 0 bases from V and 2 bases from J, leaving 19 bases between. The CDR3 DNA is TGTGCCAGCAGCTTAGCGGCGCAGGGGTTTGGCCCCAACACCGGGGAGCTGTTTTTT. This gives the protein CASSLAAQGFGPNTGELFF.

V and J are TRBV9 and TRBJ1-6; 7 bases are shared with TRBD1. The germline V gene encodes CDR1 SGDLS and CDR2 YYNGEE. The CDR3 totals 14 residues. The ends lost 3 bases at V and 11 bases at J; junction bases unmatched: 8. Here the CDR3 reads CASSEGQMRTPLHF. CDR3 nucleotides: TGTGCCAGCAGCGAGGGACAGATGAGAACACCCCTCCACTTT.